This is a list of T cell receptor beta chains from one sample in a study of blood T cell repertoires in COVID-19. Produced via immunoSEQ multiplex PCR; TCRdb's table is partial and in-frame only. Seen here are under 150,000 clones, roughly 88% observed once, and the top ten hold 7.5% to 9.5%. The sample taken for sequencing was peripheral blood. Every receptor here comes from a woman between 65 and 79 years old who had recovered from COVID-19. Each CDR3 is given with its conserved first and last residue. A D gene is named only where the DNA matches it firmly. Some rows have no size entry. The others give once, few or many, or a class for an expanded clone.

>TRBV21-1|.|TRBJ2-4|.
TGTGCCAGCAGCACGGGGGACTGGAGCGTAAACATTCAGTACTTC
CASSTGDWSVNIQYF
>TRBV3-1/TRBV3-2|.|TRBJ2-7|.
TGTGCCAGCAGCCCCTCCCTGACAGGAAGCTTC
CASSPSLTGSF
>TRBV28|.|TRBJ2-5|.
TGTGCCAGCAGTTCCCCCGCCCAACAGGGACAAGAGACCCAGTACTTC
CASSSPAQQGQETQYF
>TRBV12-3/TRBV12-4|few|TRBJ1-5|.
TGTGCCAGCAGTTTTCGGGGTCAGCCCCAGCATTTT
CASSFRGQPQHF
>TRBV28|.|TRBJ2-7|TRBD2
TGTGCCAGCAGTAGGGGAGCGGGGGGCTCCTACGAGCAGTACTTC
CASSRGAGGSYEQYF
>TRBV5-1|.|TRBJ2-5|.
TGCGCCAGCAGCCTCGGAGTCGGCGCTCAAGAGACCCAGTACTTC
CASSLGVGAQETQYF
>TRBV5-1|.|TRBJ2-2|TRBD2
TGCGCCAGCAGCTTCATAGCGGGAGTCGACACCGGGGAGCTGTTTTTT
CASSFIAGVDTGELFF
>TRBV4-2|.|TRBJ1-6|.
TGTGCCAGCAGCCAAGAGGGCGGGGCCCTCCACTTT
CASSQEGGALHF
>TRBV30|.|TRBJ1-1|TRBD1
TGTGCCTGGAGTGGACAGGGAAATGAAGCTTTCTTT
CAWSGQGNEAFF
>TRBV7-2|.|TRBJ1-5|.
TGTGCCAGCAGTTCCGGAGGACGGTACGGTCAGCCCCAGCATTTT
CASSSGGRYGQPQHF
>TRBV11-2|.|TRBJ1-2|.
TGTGCCAGCAGCCCCTCGGGGGTGGGTAATGGCTACACCTTC
CASSPSGVGNGYTF
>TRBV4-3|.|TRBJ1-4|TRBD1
TGCGCCAGCGGGGACAGCTACAGTTCCGGGGAAAAACTGTTTTTT
CASGDSYSSGEKLFF
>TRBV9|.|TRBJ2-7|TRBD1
TGTGCCAGCAGCGTAGGGACAGGGGGCTACTACGAGCAGTACTTC
CASSVGTGGYYEQYF
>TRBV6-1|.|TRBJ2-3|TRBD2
TGTGCCAGCAGTGAAGGATGGGCTAGCGGACCCACAGATACGCAGTATTTT
CASSEGWASGPTDTQYF
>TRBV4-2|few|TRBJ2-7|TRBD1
TGTGCCAGCAGCCAAGACTCTGGGAACAGGGGGGAGCAGTACTTC
CASSQDSGNRGEQYF
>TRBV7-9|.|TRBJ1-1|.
TGTGCCAGCAGCTATGAGGGGGTAGCCACTGAAGCTTTCTTT
CASSYEGVATEAFF
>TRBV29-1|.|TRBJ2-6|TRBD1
TGCAGCGTGGGACAGGGCGAAGGGGCCAACGTCCTGACTTTC
CSVGQGEGANVLTF
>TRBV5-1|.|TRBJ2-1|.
TGCGCCAGCAGCCTCCAGGGGTTGTGGGACCAGGGGGGGCAGTTCTTC
CASSLQGLWDQGGQFF
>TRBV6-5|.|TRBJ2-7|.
TGTGCCTGTGGACTGTTCCCCTCCTACGAGCAGTACTTC
CACGLFPSYEQYF
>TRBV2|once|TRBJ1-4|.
TGTGCCAGCCAGCAGGGAAGTGGAAAACTGTTTTTT
CASQQGSGKLFF
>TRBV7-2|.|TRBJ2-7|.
TGTGCCAGCAGCCCCCAAGGGGGTCCCTACGAGCAGTACTTC
CASSPQGGPYEQYF
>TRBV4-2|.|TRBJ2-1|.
TGTGCCAGCAGCAGAGACAGGTCCTACAATGAGCAGTTCTTC
CASSRDRSYNEQFF
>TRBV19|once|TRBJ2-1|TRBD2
TGTGCCAGTAGTATAGGTGGGACTAGGATGTTCTTC
CASSIGGTRMFF
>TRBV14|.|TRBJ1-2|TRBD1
TGTGCCAGCAGCCGCGAACAGGGGTTTGGCTACACCTTC
CASSREQGFGYTF
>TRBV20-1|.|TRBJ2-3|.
TGCAGTGCTACTAACACAGATACGCAGTATTTT
CSATNTDTQYF
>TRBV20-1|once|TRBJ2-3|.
TGCAGTGCTAGTACCGGGAGAGGACCAGATACGCAGTATTTT
CSASTGRGPDTQYF
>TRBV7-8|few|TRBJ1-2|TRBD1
TGTGCCAGCAGCTACCGGGACAGACCTAACTATGGCTACACCTTC
CASSYRDRPNYGYTF
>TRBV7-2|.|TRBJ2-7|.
TGTGCCAGCAGCTTCTCGCGGAGCACGTCCTACGAGCAGTACTTC
CASSFSRSTSYEQYF
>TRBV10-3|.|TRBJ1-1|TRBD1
TGTGCCATGGGACAGGGGGGGTCGAGCACTGAAGCTTTCTTT
CAMGQGGSSTEAFF
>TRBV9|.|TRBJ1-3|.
TGTGCCAGCAGCCCTCGGACTGCTGGCTCTGGAAACACCATATATTTT
CASSPRTAGSGNTIYF
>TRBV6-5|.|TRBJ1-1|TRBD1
TGTGCCAGCGGGACAGGGGGCGAAGGATGGACTGAAGCTTTCTTT
CASGTGGEGWTEAFF
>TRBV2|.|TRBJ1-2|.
TGTGCCAGCAGTGAAAGGCGTGCGGGGTCTAACTATGGCTACACCTTC
CASSERRAGSNYGYTF